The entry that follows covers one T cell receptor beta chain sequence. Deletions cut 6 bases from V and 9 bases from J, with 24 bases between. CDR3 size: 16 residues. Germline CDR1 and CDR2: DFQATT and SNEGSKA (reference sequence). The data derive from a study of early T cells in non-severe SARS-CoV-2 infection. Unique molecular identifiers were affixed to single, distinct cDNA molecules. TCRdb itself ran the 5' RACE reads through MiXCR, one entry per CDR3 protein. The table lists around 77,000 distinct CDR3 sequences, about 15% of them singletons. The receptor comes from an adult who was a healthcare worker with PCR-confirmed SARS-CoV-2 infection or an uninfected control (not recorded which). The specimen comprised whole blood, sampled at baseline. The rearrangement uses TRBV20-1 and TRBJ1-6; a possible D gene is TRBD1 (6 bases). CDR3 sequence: CSAPKGGEKWLSPLHF. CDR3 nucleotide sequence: TGCAGTGCCCCTAAAGGGGGGGAGAAATGGCTTTCACCCCTCCACTTT.